This T cell receptor beta chain was captured in a study of blood T cell repertoires in COVID-19. Across the whole study: Acute and convalescent COVID-19 samples came from the United States, Italy and Spain.

In the original workflow: Amplification of reference gene primers was used by the study to estimate nucleated cell counts. Libraries were prepared by immunoSEQ multiplex PCR; TCRdb keeps only in-frame clonotypes and omits some of them. That table furnishes V, J and clone size, whereas the DNA furnished D and trimming. The data contain roughly 220,000 clones, about nine tenths of them singletons. The CDR3 runs to 11 residues. Between the trimmed V and J ends, which lost 7 bases and 5 bases, there was a span of 12 bases. Germline V lookup: CDR1 SQVTM, CDR2 ANQGSEA. The rearrangement uses TRBV29-1 and TRBJ2-7; tentative D call: TRBD1 (7 bases). The clonotype comes from an elderly man with acute or convalescent COVID-19. Source material: peripheral blood. The CDR3: CSALRGDEQYF. The CDR3 nucleotides are TGCAGCGCCCTCAGGGGGGACGAGCAGTACTTC.